This TCR beta chain was obtained from a study of cytomegalovirus exposure and HLA in healthy donors. The germline V gene encodes CDR1 LGHNA and CDR2 YSLEER. The CDR3 loop spans 18 amino acids. The germline V and J ends were trimmed by 4 bases and 2 bases, with 20 bases remaining between them. This clone has just a few counts. Both 60 Vbeta primers and 13 Jbeta primers went into the PCR. Libraries were prepared by immunoSEQ multiplex PCR; TCRdb keeps only in-frame clonotypes and omits some of them. The sample shows a few hundred thousand clones, 80% to 90% of them seen only once. The rearrangement uses TRBV4-3 and TRBJ2-2; D may be TRBD1 (5 bases). Sequenced: PBMCs. The source of this sequence is a man aged 25-40 years in good health and CMV-seronegative. The CDR3 sequence is CASSRQGPKASNTGELFF. For the CDR3, the DNA is TGCGCCAGCAGCCGGCAGGGTCCAAAAGCCTCTAACACCGGGGAGCTGTTTTTT.